Presented here are 23 T cell receptor beta chains from one specimen sequenced in a study of blood T cell repertoires in COVID-19. The data were produced by immunoSEQ multiplex PCR, yet TCRdb's version contains in-frame clones alone and is incomplete. The data hold roughly 200,000 clones, with 65% to 85% observed a single time. The sequenced material came from peripheral blood. The receptors derive from a man in his fifties or sixties with active or convalescent COVID-19.

This clone was recorded once. The chain carries TRBV6-5 and TRBJ2-2, with D possibly matching TRBD1 (5 bases). The V gene's germline CDR1 is MNHEY and CDR2 SVGAGI. V lost 4 bases and J lost 6, with 9 bases in between. This CDR3 is built from 13 residues. The CDR3 DNA reads TGTGCCAGCAGTTTAGGGGTACCCGGGGAGCTGTTTTTT. Translating it yields CASSLGVPGELFF.

V is TRBV6-5 and J is TRBJ1-1, with 7 bases matching TRBD1. In germline, CDR1 is MNHEY, CDR2 SVGAGI. This CDR3 is 14 amino acids long. V lost 8 bases and J lost 5; bases outside the gene matches: 11. The CDR3 DNA sequence: TGTGCCAGCCGCTCCCAGACAGGGAGGACTGAAGCTTTCTTT. Translation: CASRSQTGRTEAFF.

This clone has a single count. The chain carries TRBV19 and TRBJ1-2; D is possibly TRBD1 (5 bases). Trimming shortened V by 4 bases and J by 0 bases, and 12 bases separated the two germline ends. CDR1 is LNHDA, CDR2 SQIVND, per germline (reference sequence). The CDR3 loop spans 15 amino acids. The CDR3 is CASSTNGQANYGYTF. DNA of the CDR3: TGTGCCAGTAGTACTAACGGACAAGCTAACTATGGCTACACCTTC.

The chain links TRBV5-1 to TRBJ2-3; the D gene is possibly TRBD1 (6 bases). This CDR3 is built from 14 residues. Deletions cut 5 bases from V and 0 bases from J, with 10 bases between. CDR1 and CDR2 from the germline V gene are SGHRS and YFSETQ. In DNA, the CDR3 is TGCGCCAGCAGGGGACAACTTAGCACAGATACGCAGTATTTT. Translation: CASRGQLSTDTQYF.

In this sample, this clone turned up a few times. V and J are TRBV30 and TRBJ1-3; D is unresolved. V was clipped by 1 base and J by 0 bases, with 10 bases between them. Germline assignment: CDR1 GTSNPN and CDR2 SVGIG (reference sequence). This CDR3 comprises 15 residues. This CDR3 reads CAWSEPTGSGNTIYF. For the CDR3, the DNA is TGTGCCTGGAGTGAACCCACCGGCTCTGGAAACACCATATATTTT.

This clone was counted once. Mismatch with germline at one junction end may stem from a read error. V gene TRBV6-6 combines with J gene TRBJ2-3, with 7 bases identical to TRBD1. Germline V gives CDR1 MNHNY, CDR2 SVGAGI (reference sequence). The CDR3 has 13 residues. DNA for the CDR3: TGCGCTTCCCGGGACAGAGGCACAGATACGCAGTATTTT. Translation gives CASRDRGTDTQYF.

The genes are TRBV12-3 or TRBV12-4 and TRBJ1-1; D is possibly TRBD1 (6 bases). The CDR3 extends over 13 amino acids. The germline V and J ends were trimmed by 10 bases and 5 bases, with 17 bases remaining between them. The CDR3 DNA is TGTGCCACCTCGAGGGGGGGCGGAACTGAAGCTTTCTTT. Its translation is CATSRGGGTEAFF.

The V and J genes are TRBV15 and TRBJ2-4; 8 bases align to TRBD1. The junction had 5 bases not matched to a gene; V was cut back by 1 base and J by 0 bases. This CDR3 is built from 17 residues. Germline V gene data show CDR1 as LNHNV and CDR2 as YYDKDF (reference sequence). The CDR3 nucleotides are TGTGCCACCAGCAGAGGGACAGGGATCGGAGCCAAAAACATTCAGTACTTC. As protein: CATSRGTGIGAKNIQYF.

The CDR3 region has the DNA TGTGCCAGCGGGGGGACGCTGAACACTGAAGCTTTCTTT. The encoded protein is CASGGTLNTEAFF. The chain links TRBV28 to TRBJ1-1, with D possibly TRBD1 on 5 matching bases. This CDR3 has 13 residues. The germline gives CDR1 MDHEN, CDR2 SYDVKM. Trimming stripped 8 bases from V and 0 bases from J, with 10 bases between.

The CDR3: CAIKPGQGASGNTIYF. CDR3 DNA sequence: TGTGCCATCAAACCGGGACAGGGGGCCTCTGGAAACACCATATATTTT. The V gene is TRBV10-3, the J gene TRBJ1-3, with 12 bases aligning to TRBD1. The trim removed 7 bases at V and 0 bases at J, leaving 4 bases unmatched. CDR1 ENHRY and CDR2 SYGVKD come from the germline V gene. The length of the CDR3 is 16 residues.

This chain's CDR3 is CASSFGQKETQYF. CDR3 nucleotide sequence: TGTGCCAGCAGCTTTGGACAGAAAGAGACCCAGTACTTC. The chain couples TRBV7-7 to TRBJ2-5; tentative D call: TRBD1 (6 bases). CDR3 length: 13 amino acids. CDR1 is SSHAT and CDR2 is FNYEAQ in the germline V gene (reference sequence). V lost 3 bases to trimming and J lost 3 bases, with 8 bases between them.

The gene calls are TRBV7-2 and TRBJ2-2; D perhaps matches TRBD1 (5 bases). Germline CDR1 and CDR2: SGHTA and FQGNSA. This CDR3 has 15 amino acids. V lost 5 bases, J lost 2 bases, and 12 bases lay in between. The CDR3 DNA sequence: TGTGCCAGCAGCGTCGGCAGGGTCAACACCGGGGAGCTGTTTTTT. Its protein product is CASSVGRVNTGELFF.

The V call is TRBV7-9, the J call TRBJ1-1; a weak D match, TRBD1 (6 bases). CDR1 is SEHNR, CDR2 FQNEAQ, per germline (reference sequence). Trimming stripped 5 bases from V and 1 base from J, with 11 bases between. The CDR3 runs 14 residues. The CDR3 loop is CASSPQGQNTEAFF. The CDR3 DNA is TGTGCCAGCAGCCCCCAGGGACAGAACACTGAAGCTTTCTTT.

The chain employs TRBV7-9 and TRBJ1-4; 10 bases line up with TRBD1. The CDR3 is 14 residues long. Germline V gene data show CDR1 as SEHNR and CDR2 as FQNEAQ (reference sequence). Germline trimming cut 4 bases from V and 8 bases from J; bases unmatched to any gene: 4. Written as DNA, the CDR3 is TGTGCCAGCAGCTACGGGACAGGGGAGGAAAAACTGTTTTTT. It codes for CASSYGTGEEKLFF.

V is TRBV6-5 and J is TRBJ1-6, with D possibly being TRBD1 (6 bases). The germline V gene encodes CDR1 MNHEY and CDR2 SVGAGI. CDR3 length: 15 amino acids. Trimming left V 8 bases short and J 3 bases short, with 14 bases between. This CDR3 reads CASGEGELYNSPLHF. CDR3 sequence (DNA): TGTGCCAGCGGAGAGGGGGAGCTCTATAATTCACCCCTCCACTTT.

This clone was found once. The chain uses TRBV5-8 and TRBJ2-7, with TRBD1 matching 10 bases. CDR1 SGHTS and CDR2 YDEGEE come from the germline V gene. The junction had 8 bases not matched to a gene; V was cut back by 4 bases and J by 1 base. CDR3 length equals 16 residues. The CDR3 bases are TGTGCCAGCAGCGGGCCGACAGGGGGCTTTTCCTACGAGCAGTACTTC. The encoded protein is CASSGPTGGFSYEQYF.

The chain joins TRBV5-1 to TRBJ2-7, with TRBD2 matching 11 bases. J lost 2 bases, V lost 5 bases, and 3 bases had no gene match. The CDR3 contains 14 residues. CDR1 is SGHRS, CDR2 YFSETQ, per germline. The CDR3 spells CASSHSGGAYEQYF. The CDR3 DNA is TGCGCCAGCAGTCATAGCGGGGGGGCCTACGAGCAGTACTTC.

The chain has TRBV5-4 and TRBJ2-7; 7 bases fit TRBD1. The germline V gene has CDR1 SGHNT and CDR2 YYREEE (reference sequence). Trimming took 3 bases from V and 2 from J; bases not matched to a gene: 2. The CDR3 extends over 13 amino acids. The chain's CDR3 is CASSSGTAYEQYF. CDR3 bases: TGTGCCAGCAGCTCCGGGACAGCCTACGAGCAGTACTTC. Full variable domain (rest looked up from reference TRBV5-4 and TRBJ2-7): ETGVTQSPTHLIKTRGQQVTLRCSSQSGHNTVSWYQQALGQGPQFIFQYYREEENGRGNFPPRFSGLQFPNYSSELNVNALELDDSALYLCASSSGTAYEQYFGPGTRLTVT.

The chain carries TRBV7-3 and TRBJ2-2; 7 bases agree with TRBD2. Germline V gives CDR1 SGHTA, CDR2 FQGTGA. CDR3 length equals 16 residues. The ends lost 2 bases at V and 4 bases at J; junction bases unmatched: 7. Written as DNA, the CDR3 is TGTGCCAGCAGCTTACCGGGAGGAAGTAGCACCGGGGAGCTGTTTTTT. It yields the protein CASSLPGGSSTGELFF.

This clone was seen more than once but under ten times. Different DNA sequences within this sample yield the same CDR3. The rearrangement joins TRBV29-1 to TRBJ2-7; D remains unclear. In germline, CDR1 is SQVTM, CDR2 ANQGSEA. This CDR3 spans 11 amino acids. V was cut by 4 bases and J by 2 bases, with 6 bases left in between. The CDR3 reads CSVGDTYEQYF. The DNA for the CDR3 is TGCAGCGTTGGCGATACCTACGAGCAGTACTTC.

V gene TRBV7-9 combines with J gene TRBJ1-2; 10 bases match TRBD1. This CDR3 region has 15 residues. The J segment lost 7 bases and the V segment lost 0 bases, leaving 5 bases of the junction unmatched. Germline CDR1 and CDR2: SEHNR and FQNEAQ (reference sequence). The CDR3 reads CASSLATGGASGYTF. CDR3 sequence (DNA): TGTGCCAGCAGCTTAGCGACAGGGGGCGCAAGTGGCTACACCTTC.

The chain combines TRBV7-2 with TRBJ1-3; D is unresolved. Trimming removed 5 bases at V and 0 bases at J, with 14 bases between. Germline V gene data show CDR1 as SGHTA and CDR2 as FQGNSA. CDR3 length: 16 residues. CDR3 bases: TGTGCCAGCAGCCCCTGGCAGGCGGGCTCTGGAAACACCATATATTTT. Encoded protein: CASSPWQAGSGNTIYF.

The rearrangement links TRBV30 to TRBJ2-7; TRBD1 matches 8 bases. The length of the CDR3 is 14 residues. V shed 4 bases, J shed 0 bases, and the junction held 5 bases outside the gene matches. Germline V gene sequence: CDR1 GTSNPN, CDR2 SVGIG (reference sequence). The CDR3 region has the DNA TGTGCCTGGAAAGTAACAGGGGGCTCCTACGAGCAGTACTTC. Translation gives CAWKVTGGSYEQYF.